This TCR beta chain stems from a study of CD8+CD57+ T cells in acquired aplastic anemia. Overall study findings and caveats: Patients versus controls showed no significant CD8+ Simpson's diversity difference.

The template used for profiling TCR beta VDJ and CDR3 was genomic DNA. TCRdb recomputed calls from the reads with MiXCR, one row per CDR3 protein. Of about 220,000 distinct CDR3 sequences in the sample, about 37% were seen once. The V segment lost 4 bases and the J segment 7 bases; nucleotides outside the gene matches: 11. The CDR3 contains 14 residues. Germline V gene sequence: CDR1 SGHDT, CDR2 YYEEEE. Worth noting for this clonotype: The antigen is undetermined.

This TCR was sampled from a human donor in good health, serving as a control. The chain couples TRBV5-6 to TRBJ2-7, with 7 bases identical to TRBD2. Sequenced: sorted CD4+, CD8+, or CD8+CD57+ T cells (not recorded which) from PBMCs. Here the CDR3 reads CASSLEGGRGEQYF. The DNA of the CDR3 is TGTGCCAGCAGCCTGGAGGGAGGGCGGGGGGAGCAGTACTTC. Variable domain in full (rest from reference TRBV5-6 and TRBJ2-7): DAGVTQSPTHLIKTRGQQVTLRCSPKSGHDTVSWYQQALGQGPQFIFQYYEEEERQRGNFPDRFSGHQFPNYSSELNVNALLLGDSALYLCASSLEGGRGEQYFGPGTRLTVT.